Here is one T cell receptor beta chain with its context. The data were obtained in a study of blood T cell repertoires in COVID-19. The CDR3 spans 15 residues. Germline lookup yields CDR1 MNHEY and CDR2 SMNVEV (reference sequence). With V trimmed by 3 bases and J by 5 bases, 3 bases remained unmatched. Clones were sequenced by immunoSEQ multiplex PCR, and TCRdb holds only the in-frame ones, with some missing. The sample shows roughly 280,000 clones, around 78% of them seen only once. Material: peripheral blood. This clonotype was obtained from a man aged 55-75 years who had recovered from COVID-19. The rearrangement links TRBV27 to TRBJ2-2, with TRBD1 matching over 10 bases. This chain's CDR3 is CASSFRQGATGELFF. The CDR3 DNA is TGTGCCAGCAGTTTTAGACAGGGGGCAACCGGGGAGCTGTTTTTT.